The 12 T cell receptor beta chains reported below all come from one sample, sequenced in a study of blood T cells in healthy people across ages. For the second PCR, which ran for about 7 to 11 cycles, a sample-barcoded 5' primer and a J-beta primer mix were used. TCRdb fed the 5' RACE reads into MiXCR, producing one record per CDR3 protein. Of about 670,000 distinct CDR3 sequences in the sample, roughly 43% were seen once. The material sequenced was blood. The source is an older man in good health.

This clonotype was counted many times. V is TRBV7-2 and J is TRBJ2-3; D call uncertain. Trimming took 1 base from V and 5 from J, leaving 10 bases between them. Germline lookup yields CDR1 SGHTA and CDR2 FQGNSA. This CDR3 contains 14 residues. CDR3 nucleotides: TGTGCCAGCAGCTTAGGAGGCAGGCGAGATACGCAGTATTTT. Protein: CASSLGGRRDTQYF.

This clonotype was seen only once. The chain has TRBV6-2 or TRBV6-3 and TRBJ2-3; maybe TRBD1 (5 bases). Trimming took off 6 bases at V and 6 bases at J, with 16 bases between the two ends. The CDR3 runs 14 residues. Germline V gene lookup returns CDR1 MNHEY and CDR2 SVGEGT. This CDR3 reads CASREMGLLDTQYF. The CDR3 nucleotides read TGTGCCAGCAGGGAGATGGGGCTCTTGGATACGCAGTATTTT.

The rearrangement links TRBV27 to TRBJ1-2; 9 positions agree with TRBD1. This CDR3 comprises 20 residues. V lost 8 bases and J lost 0; bases outside the gene matches: 22. Germline CDR1 MNHEY, CDR2 SMNVEV (reference sequence). The CDR3, as DNA: TGTGCCAGCCGCCCCCTGGGGGTTTCGGGACAGGGAATGGCTAACTATGGCTACACCTTC. This translates into CASRPLGVSGQGMANYGYTF.

This CDR3 reads CASRAEGETGELFF. CDR3 DNA: TGTGCCAGCAGGGCGGAGGGAGAAACCGGGGAGCTGTTTTTT. This chain joins TRBV12-3 or TRBV12-4 and TRBJ2-2; the D gene is possibly TRBD2 (6 bases). V was cut by 6 bases and J by 5 bases, with 13 bases left in between. The CDR3 is made up of 14 amino acids.

The V and J genes are TRBV20-1 and TRBJ2-1; no reliable D call. V lost 3 bases and J lost 9, with 15 bases in between. CDR3 length: 13 amino acids. Germline assignment: CDR1 DFQATT and CDR2 SNEGSKA (reference sequence). DNA of the CDR3: TGCAGTGCTAGTGGGCCCGGGCTCTCTGAGCAGTTCTTC. Translated: CSASGPGLSEQFF.

Many counts were recorded for this clonotype. The chain couples TRBV5-1 to TRBJ2-7; D tentatively fits TRBD1 or TRBD2 (5 bases each). Germline CDR1 is SGHRS and CDR2 is YFSETQ. V was cut by 7 bases and J by 3 bases, with 17 bases left in between. The CDR3 loop spans 14 amino acids. CDR3 loop: CASGTDSNLYEQYF. The CDR3 bases are TGCGCCAGCGGGACCGACAGTAACCTCTACGAGCAGTACTTC.

V is TRBV7-8 and J is TRBJ2-1; 13 positions match TRBD2. CDR3 length: 18 residues. CDR1 and CDR2 (germline): SGHVS, FQNEAQ. V was clipped by 5 bases and J by 3 bases; unmatched bases: 10. This CDR3 is CASSLGLAGDDGYNEQFF. In nucleotides, the CDR3 is TGTGCCAGCAGCCTTGGACTAGCGGGGGACGACGGCTACAATGAGCAGTTCTTC.

This clonotype was picked up a small number of times. The gene calls are TRBV5-1 and TRBJ2-7; TRBD1 is a possible D gene (6 bases). The germline V gene encodes CDR1 SGHRS and CDR2 YFSETQ. The CDR3 consists of 14 residues. The V end lost 0 bases, the J end lost 6 bases, and 13 bases lay between the germline ends. The CDR3 reads CASSLAGHTTEQYF. The DNA for the CDR3 is TGCGCCAGCAGCTTGGCGGGACACACCACCGAGCAGTACTTC.

This rearrangement joins TRBV24-1 to TRBJ2-7, with TRBD1 matching over 9 bases. CDR1 and CDR2 (germline): KGHDR, SFDVKD. The CDR3 is made up of 15 amino acids. V lost 1 base, J lost 5 bases, and 5 bases stayed unmatched. In nucleotides, the CDR3 is TGTGCCACCAGTGATTTCACAACAGGGGGCGACGAGCAGTACTTC. This encodes CATSDFTTGGDEQYF.

The CDR3 loop reads CASSLRREGDTQYF. The DNA of the CDR3 is TGTGCCAGCAGCTTACGGCGGGAGGGGGATACGCAGTATTTT. The genes are TRBV7-2 and TRBJ2-3; TRBD2 matches at 9 bases. V was clipped by 2 bases and J by 6 bases; unmatched bases: 3. CDR1 and CDR2 (germline): SGHTA, FQGNSA. This CDR3 region has 14 residues.

This sequence joins TRBV7-2 and TRBJ1-5; 9 nucleotides align to TRBD1. With 4 bases clipped from V and 7 bases from J, the junction kept 8 bases outside the gene matches. The CDR3 totals 15 residues. The germline CDR1 and CDR2 sequences are SGHTA and FQGNSA. CDR3 nucleotides: TGTGCCAGCAGCTCGACAGGGGGTTTAGGACAGCCCCAGCATTTT. This sequence encodes CASSSTGGLGQPQHF.

The V call is TRBV12-3 or TRBV12-4, the J call TRBJ2-1; TRBD2 aligns across 13 bases. V was clipped by 9 bases and J by 8 bases; unmatched bases: 4. The CDR3 runs 13 residues. CDR3 nucleotides: TGTGCCAGTGGGACTAGCGGGGTGGATGAGCAGTTCTTC. Translating it yields CASGTSGVDEQFF.